The rows below give T cell receptor beta chains drawn from one sample of a study of blood T cell repertoires in COVID-19. The repertoire was sequenced with immunoSEQ multiplex PCR; TCRdb's copy has only in-frame clones and lacks some. Of more than 70,000 clones in the sample, 86% were seen once. The sample was peripheral blood. The receptors here all came from a woman older than 75 in a cohort sampled during active or convalescent COVID-19. CDR3s include the opening cysteine and the closing phenylalanine or tryptophan. The D gene is left open where the match is weak. Only part of the rows carry a size: once, few, many, or a class if the clone is expanded.

DNA: TGTGCCAGCAGTCGCGGACAGGGCGGCTACACCTTC
CDR3: CASSRGQGGYTF
J: TRBJ1-2
V: TRBV6-5
D: TRBD1
size: -

DNA: TGTGCCAGCAGTATGGACAGCTATGGCTACACCTTC
CDR3: CASSMDSYGYTF
J: TRBJ1-2
V: TRBV12-3/TRBV12-4
D: -
size: -

DNA: TGCGCCAGCAGCCCGACTAGCGGGAGCCAATACACGCAGTATTTT
CDR3: CASSPTSGSQYTQYF
J: TRBJ2-3
V: TRBV5-1
D: TRBD2
size: -

DNA: TGTGCCAGCAGTGTACTAGTGTACAATGAGCAGTTCTTC
CDR3: CASSVLVYNEQFF
J: TRBJ2-1
V: TRBV2
D: -
size: once

DNA: TGTGCCAGCAGCCCGGAGGGGAAATATAATAATTCACCCCTCCACTTT
CDR3: CASSPEGKYNNSPLHF
J: TRBJ1-6
V: TRBV28
D: -
size: -

DNA: TGTGCCAGTAGTAACGGGTGGCAGGGCGGAGAAAAACTGTTTTTT
CDR3: CASSNGWQGGEKLFF
J: TRBJ1-4
V: TRBV19
D: -
size: -

DNA: TGCGCCAGCGGGGGACAGGTATCCTACGAGCAGTACTTC
CDR3: CASGGQVSYEQYF
J: TRBJ2-7
V: TRBV5-1
D: TRBD1
size: -

DNA: TGTGCCAGCAGGCCAGGGATATTGGAAAACATTCAGTACTTC
CDR3: CASRPGILENIQYF
J: TRBJ2-4
V: TRBV28
D: -
size: -

DNA: TGCGCCAGCAGTGAGTCCGGGACTGGAAACACCATATATTTT
CDR3: CASSESGTGNTIYF
J: TRBJ1-3
V: TRBV10-1
D: -
size: -

DNA: TGTGCCAGCAGTCCCCGTGGCCCCGGGACAGGGGGCTACGAGCAGTACTTC
CDR3: CASSPRGPGTGGYEQYF
J: TRBJ2-7
V: TRBV6-6
D: TRBD1
size: -

DNA: TGTGCCAGTAGGCCGGGAGCGGGAGGGTCAGAGACCCAGTACTTC
CDR3: CASRPGAGGSETQYF
J: TRBJ2-5
V: TRBV19
D: TRBD2
size: once

DNA: TGTGCCAGCAGTTTGGCCAGGGGTTACAATCAGCCCCAGCATTTT
CDR3: CASSLARGYNQPQHF
J: TRBJ1-5
V: TRBV27
D: -
size: few

DNA: TGTGCCAGCGGGGGGGACACTAATGAAAAACTGTTTTTT
CDR3: CASGGDTNEKLFF
J: TRBJ1-4
V: TRBV6-5
D: -
size: -